One TCR beta chain is described in this entry. The germline gives CDR1 SGHAT, CDR2 FQNNGV. This CDR3 has 14 residues. The V end was cut by 1 base, the J end by 0 bases, with 4 bases between. These data are taken from a study of blood T cell repertoires in COVID-19. Background on the study: Sites in the United States, Italy and Spain provided acute and convalescent COVID-19 samples. T cells, B-cell-depleted T cells, or PBMCs provided the cDNA or gDNA that served as material.

Seattle's cohort entered during active infection and was followed longitudinally. The table came from immunoSEQ multiplex PCR; TCRdb's copy has only in-frame clones and leaves some out. This table holds 250,000 or so clones, more than 85% found once. The sequence derives from a woman aged 60-75 years with COVID-19, enrolled during active disease. Sequencing was done on a sample of peripheral blood. This chain connects TRBV11-2 to TRBJ1-5; D gene uncertain. The CDR3 DNA sequence: TGTGCCAGCAGCTTAGCGGGTAGCAATCAGCCCCAGCATTTT. Its translation: CASSLAGSNQPQHF.